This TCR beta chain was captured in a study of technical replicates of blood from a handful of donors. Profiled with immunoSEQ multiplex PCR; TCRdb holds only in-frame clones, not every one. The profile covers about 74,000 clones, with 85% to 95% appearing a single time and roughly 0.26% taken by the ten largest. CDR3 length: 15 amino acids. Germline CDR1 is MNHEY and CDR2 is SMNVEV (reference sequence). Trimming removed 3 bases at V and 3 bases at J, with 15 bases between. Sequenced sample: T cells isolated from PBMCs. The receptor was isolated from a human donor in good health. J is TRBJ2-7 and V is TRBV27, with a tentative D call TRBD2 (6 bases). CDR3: CASSFRDGGYYEQYF. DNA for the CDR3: TGTGCCAGCAGTTTCCGGGACGGGGGTTACTACGAGCAGTACTTC.